Listed below are T cell receptor beta chains from one sample, sequenced in a study of early T cells in non-severe SARS-CoV-2 infection. TCRdb ran MiXCR on the 5' RACE reads and lists one entry per CDR3 protein. The table has over 95,000 distinct CDR3 sequences, around 17% seen once. The sample consisted of whole blood. The receptors come from an adult who was a healthcare worker with PCR-confirmed SARS-CoV-2 infection or an uninfected control (not recorded which). The CDR3 runs from the conserved cysteine through the conserved F or W. D genes are given only for firm matches. Size is omitted from some rows. Given values are once, few, many or a class for expanded clones.

D	V	J	size	DNA	CDR3
-	TRBV12-3/TRBV12-4	TRBJ2-7	-	TGTGCCAGCAGTCCGGACAGTTACCCGCACGAGCAGTACTTC	CASSPDSYPHEQYF
TRBD1	TRBV14	TRBJ1-2	-	TGTGCCAGCAGCCAAGACGGACAGGGCGACTATGGCTACACCTTC	CASSQDGQGDYGYTF
TRBD1	TRBV28	TRBJ2-5	few	TGTGCCAGCAGTCCGAGACGGACAGGGGGCCAAGAGACCCAGTACTTC	CASSPRRTGGQETQYF
TRBD1	TRBV19	TRBJ2-2	-	TGTGCCAGTAGTACCCGACAGGGAACGGCCACCGGGGAGCTGTTTTTT	CASSTRQGTATGELFF
-	TRBV20-1	TRBJ1-2	once	TGCAGTGCTAGAGAACAGGGCCTTCTTGATGGCTACACCTTC	CSAREQGLLDGYTF
-	TRBV11-2	TRBJ2-2	-	TGTGCCAGCAGCTTAGTATCGTCGACAGGCGCGAACACCGGGGAGCTGTTTTTT	CASSLVSSTGANTGELFF
-	TRBV7-9	TRBJ2-4	-	TGTGCCAGCAGCTTAGCGCTTACAGTTTATGAAAACATTCAGTACTTC	CASSLALTVYENIQYF
TRBD2	TRBV7-9	TRBJ2-1	-	TGTGCCAGCAGCTCACAGACCGCTGGGCTAGCGGGGTCAAATGAGCAGTTCTTC	CASSSQTAGLAGSNEQFF
-	TRBV28	TRBJ2-3	few	TGTGCCAGCAGTATCGGGCGTATCACAGATACGCAGTATTTT	CASSIGRITDTQYF
TRBD2	TRBV7-2	TRBJ2-7	-	TGTGCCAGCAGCTTAGCAGTGACTAGCGGGGGTGAGCAGTACTTC	CASSLAVTSGGEQYF
-	TRBV7-9	TRBJ2-1	-	TGTGCCAGCAGCACAACCGGGACTCACACCCGGAGCTCCTACAATGAGCAGTTCTTC	CASSTTGTHTRSSYNEQFF
-	TRBV20-1	TRBJ2-1	-	TGCAGTGCTAGAGATATCCAGGGGGGGTACAATGAGCAGTTCTTC	CSARDIQGGYNEQFF
-	TRBV10-2	TRBJ1-1	many	TGCGCCACCTCGCGGACAGAGAACACTGAAGCTTTCTTT	CATSRTENTEAFF
TRBD1	TRBV12-3/TRBV12-4	TRBJ2-3	once	TGTGCCAGCAGTTTAGTGACAGGGGGTTCGGATACGCAGTATTTT	CASSLVTGGSDTQYF
-	TRBV3-1	TRBJ2-7	many	TGTGCCAGCAGCCAAGATCTCGGCTATAAATCCGAGCAGTACTTC	CASSQDLGYKSEQYF
-	TRBV6-6	TRBJ2-7	-	TGTGCCAGCAGCCCCCCCAGGGGTAGGACCGGGGGGCCTCGGTACGAGCAGTACTTC	CASSPPRGRTGGPRYEQYF
TRBD1	TRBV12-3/TRBV12-4	TRBJ2-1	-	TGTGCCAGCAGTTTAGTTGGGCCGACAGGGTTTTCCTACAATGAGCAGTTCTTC	CASSLVGPTGFSYNEQFF
TRBD2	TRBV7-2	TRBJ2-3	-	TGTGCCAGCAGCTTAGTTGCGCTAGCGGTCACAGATACGCAGTATTTT	CASSLVALAVTDTQYF
-	TRBV9	TRBJ2-1	many	TGTGCCAGCAGCGTTTACCCCCAGGTTGGGGTCAATGAGCAGTTCTTC	CASSVYPQVGVNEQFF
-	TRBV10-3	TRBJ1-1	few	TGTGCCATCAGTGAGTTCGGACACTCGGGCCCCAAGAACACTGAAGCTTTCTTT	CAISEFGHSGPKNTEAFF
-	TRBV6-5	TRBJ2-7	-	TGTGCCAGCAGTTACTCGAATAGGAGGGCATCCCTGGGGAACGAGCAGTACTTC	CASSYSNRRASLGNEQYF
-	TRBV12-3/TRBV12-4	TRBJ1-1	few	TGTGCCAGCAGTTTGGGGATGAACACTGAAGCTTTCTTT	CASSLGMNTEAFF
-	TRBV28	TRBJ2-6	few	TGTGCCAGCAGTTCTTGGGTCGCTGGGGCCAACGTCCTGACTTTC	CASSSWVAGANVLTF
TRBD1	TRBV12-3/TRBV12-4	TRBJ2-7	-	TGTGCCAGCAGCACCCGACAGGGTGAAAGCGAGCAGTACTTC	CASSTRQGESEQYF
TRBD2	TRBV13	TRBJ2-3	-	TGTGCCAGCAGCCCTGGGAGGGGTAAGGCAGATACGCAGTATTTT	CASSPGRGKADTQYF
-	TRBV5-1	TRBJ2-6	many	TGCGCCAGCAGTCCAGGGTTCCACTCTGGGGCCAACGTCCTGACTTTC	CASSPGFHSGANVLTF
TRBD1	TRBV5-6	TRBJ1-1	few	TGTGCCAGCAGACGTCAGGGACAGAGCCGGGGCACTGAAGCTTTCTTT	CASRRQGQSRGTEAFF
-	TRBV28	TRBJ1-1	-	TGTGCCAGCAGTTTATGGGAGGGCGGTGGGAAGAACACTGAAGCTTTCTTT	CASSLWEGGGKNTEAFF
-	TRBV19	TRBJ2-1	few	TGTGCCAGTAGTCCTGGGCCTAGCCCGAATGAGCAGTTCTTC	CASSPGPSPNEQFF
TRBD2	TRBV6-1	TRBJ2-7	few	TGTGCCAGCACATTCTGGAGGGGAGGGCATACCTACGAGCAGTACTTC	CASTFWRGGHTYEQYF
-	TRBV2	TRBJ2-1	few	TGTGCCAGCAGTGAAGAAAGGGTTGAGCAGTTCTTC	CASSEERVEQFF
TRBD2	TRBV4-3	TRBJ2-1	-	TGCGCCAGCAGCCCCGGGACTAGCGGGAGATCGTACAATGAGCAGTTCTTC	CASSPGTSGRSYNEQFF
-	TRBV21-1	TRBJ1-3	-	TGTGCCAGCAGCAAAGATGGTAACAGGGGCTCCTCTGGAAACACCATATATTTT	CASSKDGNRGSSGNTIYF
-	TRBV11-2	TRBJ2-7	-	TGTGCCAGCAGCCCCCCCTGGGGTCGTATCTACGAGCAGTACTTC	CASSPPWGRIYEQYF
-	TRBV7-2	TRBJ2-7	few	TGTGCCAGCAGCTTAGTTCACTCCGAGCAGTACTTC	CASSLVHSEQYF
-	TRBV9	TRBJ2-2	few	TGTGCCAGCAGCGTAGTCGAGACTCCGAACACCGGGGAGCTGTTTTTT	CASSVVETPNTGELFF
-	TRBV7-6	TRBJ2-2	many	TGTGCCAGCAGCCCGCGGGACCCAACAGGGACCGGGGAGCTGTTTTTT	CASSPRDPTGTGELFF
TRBD2	TRBV29-1	TRBJ2-1	many	TGCAGCGTTGGACGGGGGGGATACAATGAGCAGTTCTTC	CSVGRGGYNEQFF
-	TRBV6-1	TRBJ2-5	many	TGTGCCAGCAGTGAAGGGCTGGCAGTACAAGAGACCCAGTACTTC	CASSEGLAVQETQYF
-	TRBV12-5	TRBJ1-2	few	TGTGCTAGTGGTTTGGTATTACCCAGGGTAATTAACTATGGCTACACCTTC	CASGLVLPRVINYGYTF